The 17 T cell receptor beta chains reported below all come from one sample, sequenced in a study of T cell repertoires in cytomegalovirus infection. One entry per CDR3 protein results from TCRdb running MiXCR on the reads. The repertoire has approximately 910,000 distinct CDR3 sequences, roughly 31% of them found once; the top ten carry roughly 12%. Antigen specificity for these receptors is unknown. Sequencing used cultured CD8+ T cells from PBMCs, obtained from culture after CMV antigen stimulation. Source of these receptors: a human donor in good health (CMV status not recorded). Some clones in this sample may be carry-over from other donors' samples.

The sample holds many counts of this clonotype. The V and J genes are TRBV7-2 and TRBJ2-2; no clear D. V lost 4 bases and J 1 base, leaving 13 bases between the germline ends. Germline CDR1 and CDR2: SGHTA and FQGNSA. The CDR3 totals 16 residues. Written as DNA, the CDR3 is TGTGCCAGCAGCTACCAGCCGACTCTGAACACCGGGGAGCTGTTTTTT. Its translation: CASSYQPTLNTGELFF.

V and J are TRBV7-9 and TRBJ2-1; 10 bases are shared with TRBD2. Germline V gene lookup returns CDR1 SEHNR and CDR2 FQNEAQ (reference sequence). The CDR3 runs 14 residues. V shed 5 bases, J shed 9 bases, and the junction held 7 bases outside the gene matches. CDR3 sequence: CASSPSGLASEQFF. CDR3 bases: TGTGCCAGCAGCCCCTCGGGACTAGCGAGTGAGCAGTTCTTC. The entire variable domain, with the rest obtained from reference TRBV7-9 and TRBJ2-1, is as follows: DTGVSQNPRHKITKRGQNVTFRCDPISEHNRLYWYRQTLGQGPEFLTYFQNEAQLEKSRLLSDRFSAERPKGSFSTLEIQRTEQGDSAMYLCASSPSGLASEQFFGPGTRLTVL.

Written as DNA, the CDR3 is TGTGCCAGCAGCCCCCTTCCGGGACAGCTCTCTGGAAACACCATATATTTT. Translating gives CASSPLPGQLSGNTIYF. This chain uses TRBV7-9 with TRBJ1-3, with TRBD1 matching 7 bases. Germline V gene lookup returns CDR1 SEHNR and CDR2 FQNEAQ (reference sequence). This CDR3 is built from 17 residues. V shed 5 bases, J shed 0 bases, and the junction held 10 bases outside the gene matches. The full variable domain, its missing parts supplied by reference TRBV7-9 and TRBJ1-3, is DTGVSQNPRHKITKRGQNVTFRCDPISEHNRLYWYRQTLGQGPEFLTYFQNEAQLEKSRLLSDRFSAERPKGSFSTLEIQRTEQGDSAMYLCASSPLPGQLSGNTIYFGEGSWLTVV.

This clonotype came up many times. This chain links TRBV7-6 with TRBJ2-3, with 15 bases lining up with TRBD2. This CDR3 is 18 amino acids long. Germline CDR1 SGHVS, CDR2 FNYEAQ. The junction had 9 bases not matched to a gene; V was cut back by 3 bases and J by 5 bases. The CDR3 reads CASSLRTSGGAGGDTQYF. The DNA of the CDR3 is TGTGCCAGCAGCTTGCGGACTAGCGGGGGGGCTGGAGGAGATACGCAGTATTTT.

The J gene is TRBJ2-5, the V gene TRBV11-3; D may be TRBD2 (5 bases). The CDR3 runs to 15 residues. Per the germline V gene, CDR1 is SGHNT and CDR2 is YENEEA. Trimming took off 5 bases at V and 1 base at J, with 14 bases between the two ends. The DNA of the CDR3 is TGTGCCAGCAGCCCAGGACTGCGGCTCCAAGAGACCCAGTACTTC. It yields the protein CASSPGLRLQETQYF.

The chain carries TRBV4-1 and TRBJ2-1, with 8 bases that match TRBD2. This CDR3 is 15 amino acids long. V was pared by 3 bases and J by 5 bases, with 6 bases of the junction left unmatched. Per the germline V gene, CDR1 is MGHRA and CDR2 is YSYEKL. The CDR3, as DNA: TGCGCCAGCAGCCATATAGCGGGGCAAAACAATGAGCAGTTCTTC. It is translated as CASSHIAGQNNEQFF.

This clonotype was seen only a few times. The CDR3 sequence: CASSLRRGADKIETQYF. For the CDR3, the DNA is TGCGCCAGCAGCCTCCGACGAGGGGCCGACAAGATAGAGACCCAGTACTTC. V usage is TRBV5-1 and J usage is TRBJ2-5, with D tentatively TRBD1 or TRBD2 (5 bases each). The CDR3 has 17 amino acids. V was clipped by 4 bases and J by 4 bases, with 23 bases between them. Germline CDR1 and CDR2: SGHRS and YFSETQ.

A note on this clonotype: It may be a read error: a sequence one base away is much more abundant. The chain employs TRBV7-4 and TRBJ2-1, with TRBD2 matching over 10 bases. The V gene's germline CDR1 is SGHVT and CDR2 SQSDAQ. The CDR3 extends over 22 amino acids. This CDR3 reads CANSFLRGTPGLAPRSYNEQFF. DNA of the CDR3: TGTGCCAACAGCTTCCTCAGAGGGACACCGGGACTAGCGCCGAGGTCCTACAATGAGCAGTTCTTC.

A single count supports this clonotype. The junction differs from germline at one of its ends, possibly a read error. The chain joins TRBV7-2 to TRBJ2-3, with TRBD2 matching over 8 bases. The CDR3 totals 19 residues. CDR1 and CDR2 from the germline V gene are SGHTA and FQGNSA. The CDR3 region has the DNA TGTGCCAGCAGCTCTAGAGGGCTAGCGGGTCTACAAGGTACAGATACGCAGTGTTTT. This codes for CASSSRGLAGLQGTDTQCF. The complete variable domain, with remaining parts taken from reference TRBV7-2 and TRBJ2-3, reads GAGVSQSPSNKVTEKGKDVELRCDPISGHTALYWYRQSLGQGLEFLIYFQGNSAPDKSGLPSDRFSAERTGGSVSTLTIQRTQQEDSAVYLCASSSRGLAGLQGTDTQCFGPGTRLTVL.

The chain is built from TRBV6-5 and TRBJ2-1, with D perhaps TRBD2 (6 bases). Germline lookup yields CDR1 MNHEY and CDR2 SVGAGI. This CDR3 contains 16 residues. V lost 6 bases to trimming and J lost 4 bases, with 19 bases between them. CDR3 region: CASSPTWRGPYNEQFF. The CDR3 nucleotides are TGTGCCAGCAGCCCCACCTGGCGGGGCCCATACAATGAGCAGTTCTTC.

The V call is TRBV4-2, the J call TRBJ2-2, with TRBD2 as a possible D gene (5 bases). The CDR3 is made up of 14 amino acids. Germline V gene sequence: CDR1 LGHNA, CDR2 YNFKEQ. Trimming cost V 4 bases and J 7 bases, with 13 bases left between them. In DNA form, the CDR3 reads TGTGCCAGCAGCCCTGGTGTCGGGGACGGGGAGCTGTTTTTT. Translated, it gives CASSPGVGDGELFF.

This chain connects TRBV5-6 to TRBJ1-1, with D uncertain. The CDR3 runs 13 residues. V dropped 1 base and J dropped 3 bases, with 7 bases sitting between them. Germline CDR1 and CDR2: SGHDT and YYEEEE. The CDR3 coding sequence is TGTGCCAGCAGCTTGCCAGACTACACTGAAGCTTTCTTT. Translation: CASSLPDYTEAFF.

This clonotype was counted many times. The chain couples TRBV7-9 to TRBJ1-2; D not resolved. The V and J ends lost 6 bases and 4 bases respectively, with 21 bases between them. This CDR3 contains 16 residues. The V gene's germline CDR1 is SEHNR and CDR2 FQNEAQ (reference sequence). CDR3 nucleotides: TGTGCCAGCAGTACTCCAATGGGCCCCGGACCCTATGGCTACACCTTC. Its translation: CASSTPMGPGPYGYTF.

This clonotype was recorded many times. V is TRBV7-6 and J is TRBJ1-1; D unresolved. Germline V gene lookup returns CDR1 SGHVS and CDR2 FNYEAQ. V was clipped by 3 bases and J by 0 bases, with 5 bases between them. The CDR3 totals 13 residues. The DNA for the CDR3 is TGTGCCAGCAGCTTTGCAGTGAACACTGAAGCTTTCTTT. This codes for CASSFAVNTEAFF. Based on the CDR3 plus reference TRBV7-6 and TRBJ1-1, the full variable domain is GAGVSQSPRYKVTKRGQDVALRCDPISGHVSLYWYRQALGQGPEFLTYFNYEAQQDKSGLPNDRFSAERPEGSISTLTIQRTEQRDSAMYRCASSFAVNTEAFFGQGTRLTVV.

The chain has TRBV2 and TRBJ2-2; 8 positions match TRBD1. The CDR3 runs 17 residues. After removal of 4 bases from V and 2 bases from J, the junction contained 9 bases not matched to a gene. Per the germline V gene, CDR1 is SNHLY and CDR2 is FYNNEI. The DNA for the CDR3 is TGTGCCAGCAGTGTGGAACCGGACAGGGTCAACACCGGGGAGCTGTTTTTT. Amino acid sequence: CASSVEPDRVNTGELFF.

The CDR3 DNA reads TGTGCCAGCGGTCTCGGGCGGAACTATGGCTACACCTTC. Translated, it gives CASGLGRNYGYTF. This chain links TRBV27 with TRBJ1-2, with D hard to call. Germline V gives CDR1 MNHEY, CDR2 SMNVEV (reference sequence). The CDR3 is 13 amino acids. V lost 8 bases to trimming and J lost 2 bases, with 12 bases between them.

This chain uses TRBV7-9 with TRBJ2-2, with 7 positions matching TRBD1. Germline V gene lookup returns CDR1 SEHNR and CDR2 FQNEAQ (reference sequence). The CDR3 is 15 residues long. Unmatched junction bases numbered 5, after V lost 3 bases and J lost 4 bases. Here the CDR3 reads CASSFGQAGTGELFF. The CDR3 DNA reads as TGTGCCAGCAGCTTTGGACAGGCGGGCACCGGGGAGCTGTTTTTT.